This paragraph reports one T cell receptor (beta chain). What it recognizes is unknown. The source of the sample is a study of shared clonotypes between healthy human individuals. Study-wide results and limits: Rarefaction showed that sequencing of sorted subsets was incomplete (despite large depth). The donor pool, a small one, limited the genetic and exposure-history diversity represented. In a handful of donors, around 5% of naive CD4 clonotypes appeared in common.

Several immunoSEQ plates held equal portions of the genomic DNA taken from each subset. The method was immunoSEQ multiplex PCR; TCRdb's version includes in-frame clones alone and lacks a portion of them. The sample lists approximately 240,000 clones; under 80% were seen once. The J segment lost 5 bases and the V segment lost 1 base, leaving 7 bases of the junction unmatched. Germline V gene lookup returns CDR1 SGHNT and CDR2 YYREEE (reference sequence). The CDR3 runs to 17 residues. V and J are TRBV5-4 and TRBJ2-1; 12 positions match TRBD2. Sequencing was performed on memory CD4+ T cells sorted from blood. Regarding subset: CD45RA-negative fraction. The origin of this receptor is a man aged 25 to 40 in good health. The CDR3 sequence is CASSLPPSGRAHNEQFF. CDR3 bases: TGTGCCAGCAGCTTGCCTCCTAGCGGGAGGGCTCACAATGAGCAGTTCTTC.